This TCR beta chain was observed in a study of cytomegalovirus exposure and HLA in healthy donors. Study observations and caveats: For TCR beta chains, V- and J-gene trimming was later linked to a missense DCLRE1C variant. Later analysis reportedly placed an Asian-associated ancestry cluster below the roughly 690-donor mean in N-insertions. Per published accounts, TCR beta sequences correctly predicted the HLA-A and HLA-B alleles of most subjects. Earlier analysis looked at TCR beta V segments, and most were productive about 90% or about 30% of the time.

For this clone: The antigen is undetermined.

The CDR3 has 16 residues. The germline CDR1 and CDR2 sequences are MNHEY and SVGAGI. This PCR relied on a set of 60 Vbeta primers and 13 Jbeta primers. Only in-frame clones appear in the TCRdb table, and some are missing; sequencing was by immunoSEQ multiplex PCR. This sample yields 150,000 or so clones, of which about 75% are seen a single time; 6% to 8.5% belongs to the top ten. Sequencing was performed on PBMCs. This sequence originates from a man aged 30 to 45 in good health and CMV-seronegative. The gene calls are TRBV6-5 and TRBJ2-5, with 9 bases identical to TRBD2. The last part of the DNA fits TRBJ2-7 better; the J call may be wrong. CDR3 residues: CASSSLAGVSSYEQYF. CDR3 DNA: TGTGCCAGCAGTTCCTTAGCGGGGGTTAGCTCCTACGAGCAGTACTTC.